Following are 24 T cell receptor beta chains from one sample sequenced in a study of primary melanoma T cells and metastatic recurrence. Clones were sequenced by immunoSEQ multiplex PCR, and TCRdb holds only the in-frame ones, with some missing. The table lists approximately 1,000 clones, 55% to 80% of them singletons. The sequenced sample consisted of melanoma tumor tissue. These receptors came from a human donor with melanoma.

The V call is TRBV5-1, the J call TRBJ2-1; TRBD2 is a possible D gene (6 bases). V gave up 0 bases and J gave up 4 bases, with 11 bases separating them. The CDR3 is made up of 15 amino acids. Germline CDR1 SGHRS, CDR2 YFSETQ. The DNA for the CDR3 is TGCGCCAGCAGCTTGGGGGGTGGACTATACAATGAGCAGTTCTTC. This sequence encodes CASSLGGGLYNEQFF.

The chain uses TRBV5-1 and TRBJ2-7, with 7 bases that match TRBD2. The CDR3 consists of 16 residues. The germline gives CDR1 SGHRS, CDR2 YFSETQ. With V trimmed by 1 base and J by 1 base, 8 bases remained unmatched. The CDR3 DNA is TGCGCCAGCAGCTTGTCACCAGGCGGGGGTTCCTACGAGCAGTACTTC. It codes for CASSLSPGGGSYEQYF.

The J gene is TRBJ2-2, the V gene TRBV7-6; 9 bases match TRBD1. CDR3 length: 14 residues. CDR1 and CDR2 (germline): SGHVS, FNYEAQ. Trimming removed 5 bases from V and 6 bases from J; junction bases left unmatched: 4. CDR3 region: CASSLGQGAGELFF. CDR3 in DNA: TGTGCCAGCAGCCTGGGACAGGGCGCCGGGGAGCTGTTTTTT.

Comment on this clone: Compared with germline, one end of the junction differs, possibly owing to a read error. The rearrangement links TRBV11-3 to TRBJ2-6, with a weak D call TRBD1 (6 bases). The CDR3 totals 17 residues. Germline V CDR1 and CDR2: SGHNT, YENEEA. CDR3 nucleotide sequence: TGTGCCAGCAGCCGGTCGCAGGGGTTCTCTGGGGCCAACGTTCTGACTTTC. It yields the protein CASSRSQGFSGANVLTF.

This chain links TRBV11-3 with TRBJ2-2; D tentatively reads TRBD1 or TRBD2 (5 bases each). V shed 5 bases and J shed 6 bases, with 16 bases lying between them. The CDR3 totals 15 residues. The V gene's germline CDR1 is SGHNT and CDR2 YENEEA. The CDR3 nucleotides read TGTGCCAGCAGCACCAGGGTTAGAGGGGCCGGGGAGCTGTTTTTT. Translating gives CASSTRVRGAGELFF.

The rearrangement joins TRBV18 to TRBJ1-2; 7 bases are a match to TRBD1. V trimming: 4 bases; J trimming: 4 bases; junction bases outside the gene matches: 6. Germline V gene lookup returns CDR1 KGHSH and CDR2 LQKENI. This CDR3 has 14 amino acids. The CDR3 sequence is CASSQTGDAYGYTF. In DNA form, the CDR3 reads TGTGCCAGCTCACAAACAGGGGATGCCTATGGCTACACCTTC.

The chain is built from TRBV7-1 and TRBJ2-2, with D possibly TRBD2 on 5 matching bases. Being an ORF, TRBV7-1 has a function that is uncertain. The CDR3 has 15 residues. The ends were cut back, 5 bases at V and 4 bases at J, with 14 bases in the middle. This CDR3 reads CASSGSRGGTGELFF. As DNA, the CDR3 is TGTGCCAGCAGCGGTTCGAGAGGAGGCACCGGGGAGCTGTTTTTT.

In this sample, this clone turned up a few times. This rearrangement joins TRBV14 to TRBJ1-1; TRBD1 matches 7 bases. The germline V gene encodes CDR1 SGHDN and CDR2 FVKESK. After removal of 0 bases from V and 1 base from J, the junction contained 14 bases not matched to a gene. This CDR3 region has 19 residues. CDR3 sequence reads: CASSQDRFRSGDRNTEAFF. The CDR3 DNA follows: TGTGCCAGCAGCCAAGATCGGTTTAGGAGTGGGGACAGGAACACTGAAGCTTTCTTT.

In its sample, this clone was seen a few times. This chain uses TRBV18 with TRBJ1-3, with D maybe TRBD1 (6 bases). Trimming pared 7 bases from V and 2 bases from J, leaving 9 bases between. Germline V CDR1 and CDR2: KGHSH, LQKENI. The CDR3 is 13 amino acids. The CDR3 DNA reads TGTGCCAGCTTCACAGGGACTGGAAACACCATATATTTT. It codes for CASFTGTGNTIYF.

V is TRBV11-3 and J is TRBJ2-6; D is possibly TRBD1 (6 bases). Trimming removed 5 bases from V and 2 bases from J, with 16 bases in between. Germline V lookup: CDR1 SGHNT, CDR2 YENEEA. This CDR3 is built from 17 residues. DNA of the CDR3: TGTGCCAGCAGCCCTACAGGGCCTTATCCTGGGGCCAACGTCCTGACTTTC. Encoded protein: CASSPTGPYPGANVLTF. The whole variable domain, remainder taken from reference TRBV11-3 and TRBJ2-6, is EAGVVQSPRYKIIEKKQPVAFWCNPISGHNTLYWYLQNLGQGPELLIRYENEEAVDDSQLPKDRFSAERLKGVDSTLKIQPAELGDSAVYLCASSPTGPYPGANVLTFGAGSRLTVL.

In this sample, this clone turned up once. CDR3 in amino acids: CASVRGSSYEQYF. CDR3 nucleotides: TGTGCCAGCGTACGAGGCAGCTCCTACGAGCAGTACTTC. The chain is built from TRBV28 and TRBJ2-7; D remains unclear. The CDR3 length is 13 residues. With 8 bases removed from V and 0 bases from J, the gap between germline ends came to 11 bases. Looked up from germline, CDR1 is MDHEN and CDR2 is SYDVKM.

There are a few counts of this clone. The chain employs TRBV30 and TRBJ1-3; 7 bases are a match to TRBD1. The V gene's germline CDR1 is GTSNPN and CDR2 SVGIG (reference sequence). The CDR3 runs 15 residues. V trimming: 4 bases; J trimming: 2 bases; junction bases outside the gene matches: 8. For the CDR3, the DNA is TGTGCCTGGAAGAGGGGGCGGCTCCCTGGAAACACCATATATTTT. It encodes CAWKRGRLPGNTIYF.

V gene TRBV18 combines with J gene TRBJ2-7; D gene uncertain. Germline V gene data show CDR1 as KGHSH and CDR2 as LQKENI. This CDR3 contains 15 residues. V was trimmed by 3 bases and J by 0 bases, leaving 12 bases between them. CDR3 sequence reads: CASSPAYTSSYEQYF. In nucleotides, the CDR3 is TGTGCCAGCTCACCCGCTTACACCAGCTCCTACGAGCAGTACTTC.

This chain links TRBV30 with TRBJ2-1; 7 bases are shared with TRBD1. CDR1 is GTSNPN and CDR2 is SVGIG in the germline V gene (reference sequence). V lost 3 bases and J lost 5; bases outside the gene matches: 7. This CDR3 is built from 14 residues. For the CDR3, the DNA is TGTGCCTGGAGCCGACAGGGTATAAACAATGAGCAGTTCTTC. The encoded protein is CAWSRQGINNEQFF.

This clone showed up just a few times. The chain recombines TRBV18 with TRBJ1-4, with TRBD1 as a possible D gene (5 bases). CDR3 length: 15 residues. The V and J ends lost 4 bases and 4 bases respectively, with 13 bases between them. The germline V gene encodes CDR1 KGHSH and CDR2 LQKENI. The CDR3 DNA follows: TGTGCCAGCTCACGTTCCAGGACAAATAATGAAAAACTGTTTTTT. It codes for CASSRSRTNNEKLFF.

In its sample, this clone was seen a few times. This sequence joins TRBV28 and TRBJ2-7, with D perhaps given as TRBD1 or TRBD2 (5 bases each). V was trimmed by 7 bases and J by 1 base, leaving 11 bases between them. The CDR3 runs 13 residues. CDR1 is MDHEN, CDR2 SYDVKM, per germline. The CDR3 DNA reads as TGTGCCAGCAAGGGGAGAGGGTCCTACGAGCAGTACTTC. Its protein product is CASKGRGSYEQYF. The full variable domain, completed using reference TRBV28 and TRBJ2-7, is DVKVTQSSRYLVKRTGEKVFLECVQDMDHENMFWYRQDPGLGLRLIYFSYDVKMKEKGDIPEGYSVSREKKERFSLILESASTNQTSMYLCASKGRGSYEQYFGPGTRLTVT.

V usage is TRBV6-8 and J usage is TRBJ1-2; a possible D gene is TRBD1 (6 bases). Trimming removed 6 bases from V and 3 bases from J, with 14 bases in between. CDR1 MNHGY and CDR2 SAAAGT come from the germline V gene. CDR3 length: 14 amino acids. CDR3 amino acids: CASRAPDRDYGYTF. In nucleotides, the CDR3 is TGTGCCAGCAGGGCTCCGGACAGAGACTATGGCTACACCTTC.

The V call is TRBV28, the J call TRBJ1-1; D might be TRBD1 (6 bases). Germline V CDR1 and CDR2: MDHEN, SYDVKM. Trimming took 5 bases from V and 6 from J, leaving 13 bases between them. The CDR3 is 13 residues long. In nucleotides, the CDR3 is TGTGCCAGCAGTCAACCAGACAGGTCTGAAGCTTTCTTT. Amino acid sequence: CASSQPDRSEAFF.

As DNA, the CDR3 is TGTGCCAGCAGGACTAGCGGGAGTACAGGTGAGCAGTTCTTC. Amino acids: CASRTSGSTGEQFF. The rearrangement uses TRBV6-8 and TRBJ2-1; 12 bases fit TRBD2. With V trimmed by 6 bases and J by 9 bases, 6 bases remained unmatched. Germline CDR1 is MNHGY and CDR2 is SAAAGT. CDR3 length: 14 amino acids.

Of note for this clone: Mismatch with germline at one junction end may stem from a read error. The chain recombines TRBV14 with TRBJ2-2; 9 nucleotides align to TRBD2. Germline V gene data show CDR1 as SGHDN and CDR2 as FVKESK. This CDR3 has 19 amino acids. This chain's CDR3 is CASSHSASGGHSNTGELFF. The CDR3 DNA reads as TGTGCCAGTAGCCATTCGGCCAGCGGGGGGCACTCGAACACCGGGGAGCTGTTTTTT. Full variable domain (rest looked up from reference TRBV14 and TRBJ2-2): EAGVTQFPSHSVIEKGQTVTLRCDPISGHDNLYWYRRVMGKEIKFLLHFVKESKQDESGMPNNRFLAERTGGTYSTLKVQPAELEDSGVYFCASSHSASGGHSNTGELFFGEGSRLTVL.

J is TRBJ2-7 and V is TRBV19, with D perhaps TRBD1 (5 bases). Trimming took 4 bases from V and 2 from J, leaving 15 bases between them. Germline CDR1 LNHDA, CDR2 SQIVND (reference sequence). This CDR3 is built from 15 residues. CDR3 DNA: TGTGCCAGTAGTACATTCCCCAGGGCCGCCTACGAGCAGTACTTC. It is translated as CASSTFPRAAYEQYF.

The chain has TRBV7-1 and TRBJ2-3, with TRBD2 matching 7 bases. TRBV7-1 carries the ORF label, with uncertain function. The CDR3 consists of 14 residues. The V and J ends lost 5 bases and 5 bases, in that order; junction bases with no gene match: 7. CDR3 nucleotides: TGTGCCAGCAGCGTCGGGACTACGGGAGATACGCAGTATTTT. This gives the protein CASSVGTTGDTQYF.

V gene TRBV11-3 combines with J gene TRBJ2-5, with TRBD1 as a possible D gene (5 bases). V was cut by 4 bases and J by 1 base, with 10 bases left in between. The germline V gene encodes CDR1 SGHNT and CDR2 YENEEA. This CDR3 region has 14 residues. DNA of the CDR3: TGTGCCAGCAGCTACCGACAGTTCCAAGAGACCCAGTACTTC. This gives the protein CASSYRQFQETQYF.

In DNA form, the CDR3 reads TGTGCCAGCAGCCGGACAGGGGATGGGCATCAGCCCCAGCATTTT. Its protein is CASSRTGDGHQPQHF. The V and J genes are TRBV7-6 and TRBJ1-5; 9 nucleotides agree with TRBD1. V trimming: 5 bases; J trimming: 5 bases; junction bases outside the gene matches: 7. Germline loops: CDR1 SGHVS, CDR2 FNYEAQ. This CDR3 is 15 amino acids long.